This TCR beta chain was retrieved from a study of glioma-infiltrating T cells. About the study: Before surgery, glioma patients received dexamethasone for at most six days. Target coverage was about 4- to 11-fold for approximately 960,000 blood T cells.

The CDR3 is 15 residues long. Germline loops: CDR1 MNHEY, CDR2 SVGEGT. General observations from the study: Shared blood CDR3 signature motifs marked patients with low tissue-blood divergence.

The iRepertoire nested amplicon-rescue multiplex PCR amplified TCR alpha and beta CDR3s from RNA. TCRdb itself ran the multiplex PCR reads through MiXCR, one entry per CDR3 protein. This table holds more than 300,000 distinct CDR3 sequences, 35% to 45% found once. With regard to this clonotype: Its antigen is unknown. At one end the junction does not follow the germline gene, possibly because of a read error.

The TCR originated in a human donor with low-grade glioma or glioblastoma, undergoing nonglioma brain surgery, or in good health (not recorded which). The J gene is TRBJ2-5, the V gene TRBV6-2 or TRBV6-3, with D possibly TRBD1 on 6 matching bases. Sequenced input: glioma tissue, nonneoplastic brain tissue, or PBMCs (not recorded which). The CDR3 nucleotides are TGTGCCATCAGTTTTGACAGGTCCCCACCCAGGACCCAGTACTTC. Amino acids: CAISFDRSPPRTQYF.